This TCR beta chain was profiled in a study of cytomegalovirus exposure and HLA in healthy donors. Study-level points and caveats: When a later analysis was performed, an Asian-associated ancestry cluster reportedly had fewer N-insertions than the roughly 700-donor mean.

The PCR made use of 60 Vbeta and 13 Jbeta primers. Method: immunoSEQ multiplex PCR; TCRdb's copy keeps in-frame clones and lacks some. The repertoire has 220,000 or so clones, around 75% of them found once; the top ten carry under 2%. Trimming took off 5 bases at V and 2 bases at J, with 12 bases between the two ends. The CDR3 is 14 residues long. The germline V gene encodes CDR1 SEHNR and CDR2 FQNEAQ (reference sequence). Concerning this clone: Antigen specificity is unknown.

The sequence was collected from a woman between 25 and 40 years old in good health and CMV-seronegative. This chain links TRBV7-9 with TRBJ1-1; tentatively, D is TRBD1 (6 bases). Input material: PBMCs. CDR3 sequence (DNA): TGTGCCAGCAGCGAACAGGGAACAAACACTGAAGCTTTCTTT. Protein sequence: CASSEQGTNTEAFF. Full variable domain (missing parts from reference TRBV7-9 and TRBJ1-1): DTGVSQNPRHKITKRGQNVTFRCDPISEHNRLYWYRQTLGQGPEFLTYFQNEAQLEKSRLLSDRFSAERPKGSFSTLEIQRTEQGDSAMYLCASSEQGTNTEAFFGQGTRLTVV.